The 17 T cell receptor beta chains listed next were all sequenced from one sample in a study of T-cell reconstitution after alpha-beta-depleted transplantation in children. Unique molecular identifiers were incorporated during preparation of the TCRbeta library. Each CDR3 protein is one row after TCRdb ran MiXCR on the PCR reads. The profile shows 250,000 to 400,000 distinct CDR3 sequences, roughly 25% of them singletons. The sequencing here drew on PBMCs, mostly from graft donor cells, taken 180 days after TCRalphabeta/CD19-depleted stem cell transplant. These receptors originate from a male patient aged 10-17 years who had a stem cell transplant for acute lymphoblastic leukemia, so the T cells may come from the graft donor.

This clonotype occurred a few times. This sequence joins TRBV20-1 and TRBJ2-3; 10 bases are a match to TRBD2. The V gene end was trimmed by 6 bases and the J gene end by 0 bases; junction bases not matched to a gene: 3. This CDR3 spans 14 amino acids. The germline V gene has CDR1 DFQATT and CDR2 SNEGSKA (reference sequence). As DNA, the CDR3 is TGCAGTGCGACGACTAGCGGGAGCACAGATACGCAGTATTTT. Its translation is CSATTSGSTDTQYF.

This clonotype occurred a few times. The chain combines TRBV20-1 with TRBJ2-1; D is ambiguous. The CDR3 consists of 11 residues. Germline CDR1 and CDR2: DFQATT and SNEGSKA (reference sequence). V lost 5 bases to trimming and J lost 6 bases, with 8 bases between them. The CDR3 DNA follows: TGCAGTGCTCTCGTAGGCAATGAGCAGTTCTTC. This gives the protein CSALVGNEQFF.

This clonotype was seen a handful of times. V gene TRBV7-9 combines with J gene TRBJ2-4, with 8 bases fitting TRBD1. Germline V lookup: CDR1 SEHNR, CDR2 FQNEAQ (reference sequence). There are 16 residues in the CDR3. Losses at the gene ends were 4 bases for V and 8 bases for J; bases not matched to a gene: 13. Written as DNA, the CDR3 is TGTGCCAGCAGCTCCCCCAGGGTACAGGGGGGAGACATTCAGTACTTC. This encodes CASSSPRVQGGDIQYF.

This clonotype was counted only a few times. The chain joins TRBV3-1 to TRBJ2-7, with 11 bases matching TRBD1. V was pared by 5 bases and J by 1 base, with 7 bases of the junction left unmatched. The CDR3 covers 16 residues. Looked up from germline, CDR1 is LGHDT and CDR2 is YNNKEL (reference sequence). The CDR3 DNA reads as TGTGCCAGCAGCTGGACAGGGGGCTTTGCTTCCTACGAGCAGTACTTC. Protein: CASSWTGGFASYEQYF.

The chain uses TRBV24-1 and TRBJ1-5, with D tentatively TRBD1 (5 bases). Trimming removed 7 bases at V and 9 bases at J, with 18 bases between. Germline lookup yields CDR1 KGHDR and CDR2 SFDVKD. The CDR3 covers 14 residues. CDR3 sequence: CATSRDGWDRPQHF. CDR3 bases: TGTGCCACCAGCCGGGACGGATGGGATCGGCCCCAGCATTTT.

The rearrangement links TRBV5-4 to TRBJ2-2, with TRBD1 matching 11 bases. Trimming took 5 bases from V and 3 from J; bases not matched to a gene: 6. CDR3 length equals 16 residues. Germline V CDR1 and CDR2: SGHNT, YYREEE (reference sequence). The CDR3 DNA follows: TGTGCCAGCAGTCCTGGACAGGGGGCGCACACCGGGGAGCTGTTTTTT. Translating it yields CASSPGQGAHTGELFF.

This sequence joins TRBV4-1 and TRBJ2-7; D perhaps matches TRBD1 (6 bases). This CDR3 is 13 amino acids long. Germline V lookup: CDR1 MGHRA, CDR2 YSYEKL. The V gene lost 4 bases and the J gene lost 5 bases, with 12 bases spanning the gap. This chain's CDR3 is CASSLRGWHEQYF. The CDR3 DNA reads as TGCGCCAGCAGCCTAAGGGGGTGGCACGAGCAGTACTTC.

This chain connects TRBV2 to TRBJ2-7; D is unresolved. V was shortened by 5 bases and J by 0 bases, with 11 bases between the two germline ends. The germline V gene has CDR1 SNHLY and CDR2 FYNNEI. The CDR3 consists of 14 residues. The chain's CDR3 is CASSPDGPSYEQYF. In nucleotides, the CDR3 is TGTGCCAGCAGTCCCGACGGCCCCTCCTACGAGCAGTACTTC.

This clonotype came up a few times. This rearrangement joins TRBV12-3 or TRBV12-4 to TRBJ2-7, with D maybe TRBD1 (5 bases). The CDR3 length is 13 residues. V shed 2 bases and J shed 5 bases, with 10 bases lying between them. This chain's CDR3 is CASSLHTGNEQYF. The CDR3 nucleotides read TGTGCCAGCAGTTTACATACAGGTAACGAGCAGTACTTC.

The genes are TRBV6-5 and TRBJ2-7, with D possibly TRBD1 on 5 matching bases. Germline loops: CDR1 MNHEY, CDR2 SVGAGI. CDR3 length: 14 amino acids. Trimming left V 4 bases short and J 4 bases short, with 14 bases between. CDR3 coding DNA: TGTGCCAGCAGTTCAGCCCGGACACGGTACGAGCAGTACTTC. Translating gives CASSSARTRYEQYF.

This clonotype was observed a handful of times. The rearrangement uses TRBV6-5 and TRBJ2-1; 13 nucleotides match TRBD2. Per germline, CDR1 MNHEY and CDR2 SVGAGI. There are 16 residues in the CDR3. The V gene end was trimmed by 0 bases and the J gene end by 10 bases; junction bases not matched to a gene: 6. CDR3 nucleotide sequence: TGTGCCAGCAGTTACTCTCGGACTAGCGGGAGTAAGGAGCAGTTCTTC. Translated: CASSYSRTSGSKEQFF.

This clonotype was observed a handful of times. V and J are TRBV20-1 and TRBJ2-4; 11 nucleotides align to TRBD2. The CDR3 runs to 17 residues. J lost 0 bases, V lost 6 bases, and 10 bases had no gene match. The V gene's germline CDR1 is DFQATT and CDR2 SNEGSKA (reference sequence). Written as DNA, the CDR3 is TGCAGTGCCATTTTACTAGCGGGAGTGTTAGCCAAAAACATTCAGTACTTC. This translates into CSAILLAGVLAKNIQYF.

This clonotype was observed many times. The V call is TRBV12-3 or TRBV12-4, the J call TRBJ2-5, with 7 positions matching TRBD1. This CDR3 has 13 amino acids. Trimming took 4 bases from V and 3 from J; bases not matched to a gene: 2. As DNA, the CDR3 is TGTGCCAGCAGTTCGGGACAGAAAGAGACCCAGTACTTC. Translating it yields CASSSGQKETQYF.

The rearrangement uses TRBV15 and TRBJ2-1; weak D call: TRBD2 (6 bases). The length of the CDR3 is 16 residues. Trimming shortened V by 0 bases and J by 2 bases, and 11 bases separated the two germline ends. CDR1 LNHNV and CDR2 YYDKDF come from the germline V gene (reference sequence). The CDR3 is CATSRDEAGPYNEQFF. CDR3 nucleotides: TGTGCCACCAGCAGAGATGAGGCGGGACCCTACAATGAGCAGTTCTTC. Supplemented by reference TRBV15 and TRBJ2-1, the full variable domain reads DAMVIQNPRYQVTQFGKPVTLSCSQTLNHNVMYWYQQKSSQAPKLLFHYYDKDFNNEADTPDNFQSRRPNTSFCFLDIRSPGLGDTAMYLCATSRDEAGPYNEQFFGPGTRLTVL.

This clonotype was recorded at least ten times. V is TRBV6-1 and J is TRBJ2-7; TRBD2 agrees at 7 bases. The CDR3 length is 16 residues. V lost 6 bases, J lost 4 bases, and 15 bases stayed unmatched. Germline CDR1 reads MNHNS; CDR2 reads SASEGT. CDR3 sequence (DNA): TGTGCCAGCAGCCCCCCCTGGGGGGAGGGAAATTACGAGCAGTACTTC. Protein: CASSPPWGEGNYEQYF.

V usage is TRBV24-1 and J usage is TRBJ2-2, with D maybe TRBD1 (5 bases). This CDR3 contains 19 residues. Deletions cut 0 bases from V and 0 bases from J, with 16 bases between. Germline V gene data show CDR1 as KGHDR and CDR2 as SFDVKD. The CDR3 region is CATSDLPRQPNPNTGELFF. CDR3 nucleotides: TGTGCCACCAGTGATTTGCCGCGACAGCCCAACCCGAACACCGGGGAGCTGTTTTTT.

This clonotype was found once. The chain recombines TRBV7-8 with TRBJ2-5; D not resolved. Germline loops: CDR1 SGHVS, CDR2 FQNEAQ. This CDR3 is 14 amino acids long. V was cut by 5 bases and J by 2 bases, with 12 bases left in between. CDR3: CASSPDPLQETQYF. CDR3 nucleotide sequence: TGTGCCAGCAGCCCCGACCCCCTTCAAGAGACCCAGTACTTC.